A selection of T cell receptor beta chains follows, all from one sample in a study of OX40 agonist ivuxolimab in advanced cancers. Sequenced by immunoSEQ multiplex PCR; TCRdb stores in-frame clones only, minus some. Found here are fewer than 20,000 clones, nearly 95% of them singletons; the top ten hold 6.5% to 8%. The specimen was CD4+ or CD8+ T cells sorted from blood, collected in a trial of the OX40 agonist ivuxolimab. The source is an adult with an advanced solid tumor such as melanoma, head and neck, liver or kidney cancer. Each CDR3 is given with its conserved first and last residue. Fields, in order: J gene, clone size, D gene, V gene, CDR3 DNA, CDR3 protein. D genes are given only for firm matches. Expanded clones get a size class; other rows say once, few or many, or leave the size out.

TRBJ2-7	NA	TRBD2	TRBV27	TGTGCCAGCAATCGAGCGGGGGGAATATACGAGCAGTACTTC	CASNRAGGIYEQYF
TRBJ1-4	NA	NA	TRBV6-4	TGTGCCAGCAATACCCTGGCGGCCCAGGGTGAAAAACTGTTTTTT	CASNTLAAQGEKLFF
TRBJ2-7	NA	NA	TRBV27	TGTGCCAGCAGTGTCGGGGCAGTCAGCAATACCTACGAGCAGTACTTC	CASSVGAVSNTYEQYF
TRBJ2-7	NA	TRBD2	TRBV5-6	TGTGCCAGCAGCTTTAACCTAGCGGGAGAGGCGGCCTACGAGCAGTACTTC	CASSFNLAGEAAYEQYF
TRBJ2-7	NA	NA	TRBV19	TGTGCCAGTAGGGGGTTCAGGGACGAGCAGTACTTC	CASRGFRDEQYF
TRBJ2-3	NA	TRBD1	TRBV18	TGTGCCAGCTCACCAGGACAGGGGGCATCTGATACGCAGTATTTT	CASSPGQGASDTQYF
TRBJ1-2	few	NA	TRBV7-8	TGTGCCAGCAGCGGAGGGTTTCAGGACTATGGCTACACCTTC	CASSGGFQDYGYTF
TRBJ2-5	NA	NA	TRBV27	TGTGCCAGCAGTAGCTTCAGGGGAGAAGAGACCCAGTACTTC	CASSSFRGEETQYF
TRBJ2-1	once	NA	TRBV7-9	TGTGCCAGCAGCATCCGGGATCATGAGCAGTTCTTC	CASSIRDHEQFF
TRBJ2-2	NA	NA	TRBV5-5	TGTGCCAGCAGCTTTGGGGAGCGATGGACCGGGGAGCTGTTTTTT	CASSFGERWTGELFF
TRBJ1-1	NA	NA	TRBV28	TGTGCCAGCATGACATGGGGGACCCACACTGAAGCTTTCTTT	CASMTWGTHTEAFF
TRBJ2-7	NA	TRBD1	TRBV30	TGTGCCTGGAGTGTAACGGGACAGGGCTACGAGCAGTACTTC	CAWSVTGQGYEQYF
TRBJ2-3	NA	NA	TRBV7-9	TGTGCCAGCAGCCCCACTGCCACAGATACGCAGTATTTT	CASSPTATDTQYF
TRBJ2-3	NA	NA	TRBV29-1	TGCAGCGTTGTCACAGGCACAGATACGCAGTATTTT	CSVVTGTDTQYF
TRBJ2-2	NA	NA	TRBV28	TGTGCCAGCAGTTTGACTATCCCGAGCACCGGGGAGCTGTTTTTT	CASSLTIPSTGELFF
TRBJ2-7	NA	NA	TRBV11-3	TGTGCCAGCAGCTTCGTCTACGAGCAGTACTTC	CASSFVYEQYF
TRBJ2-3	NA	NA	TRBV4-3	TGCGCCAGCAGCCAAGAAGGGGGGACCGCAGATACGCAGTATTTT	CASSQEGGTADTQYF
TRBJ1-3	NA	NA	TRBV19	TGTGCCAGCCACAGGGTCGGAAACACCATATATTTT	CASHRVGNTIYF
TRBJ2-4	NA	NA	TRBV6-6	TGTGCCAGCAGTTACGGGCAAGTCATTCAGTACTTC	CASSYGQVIQYF
TRBJ2-6	NA	NA	TRBV14	TGTGCCAGCAGCCCCTCCCAGATGGCCGGGGCCAACGTCCTGACTTTC	CASSPSQMAGANVLTF
TRBJ1-6	NA	NA	TRBV28	TGTGCCAGCAGTTTATTCCCCCCAGGGTCCTATAATTCACCCCTCCACTTT	CASSLFPPGSYNSPLHF
TRBJ2-3	NA	TRBD1	TRBV28	TGTGCCAGCAGTAGACAGGGGGACGCAGATACGCAGTATTTT	CASSRQGDADTQYF
TRBJ1-2	NA	TRBD1	TRBV7-9	TGTGCCAGCAGCGCCCCCCAGGGGGTCTATGGCTACACCTTC	CASSAPQGVYGYTF
TRBJ1-4	NA	NA	TRBV2	TGTGCCAGCAGCCGAGGGACCGGGGGGGGTGAAAAACTGTTTTTT	CASSRGTGGGEKLFF
TRBJ2-7	NA	NA	TRBV29-1	TGCAGCGGCCGGGGAGGTACTAAACACGAGCAGTACTTC	CSGRGGTKHEQYF
TRBJ1-5	NA	NA	TRBV5-6	TGTGCCAGCAGCTTAGGGTTTGGCGGGGCTCAGCCCCAGCATTTT	CASSLGFGGAQPQHF
TRBJ2-7	NA	TRBD2	TRBV14	TGTGCCAGCAGCCAAGAGACGGGGGGGCCTTACGAGCAGTACTTC	CASSQETGGPYEQYF
TRBJ1-1	NA	TRBD1	TRBV6-1	TGTGCCAGCAGTCTTCGGACAGGGACGGAAACTTTCTTT	CASSLRTGTETFF
TRBJ1-1	once	NA	TRBV4-3	TGCGCCAGCAGCCTGGCCGTGGGACAGAACACTGAAGCTTTCTTT	CASSLAVGQNTEAFF
TRBJ2-5	NA	TRBD2	TRBV27	TGTGCCAGCAGTTTATCTCGGGGAGGGGAGACCCAGTACTTC	CASSLSRGGETQYF
TRBJ2-3	once	NA	TRBV13	TGTGCCAGCAGTTTCTCCAGGTTAGGGGTGGGGGCCGATACGCAGTATTTT	CASSFSRLGVGADTQYF
TRBJ1-2	NA	NA	TRBV9	TGTGCCAGCAGCGTAAACGCGGGAGGGGTTACGGCTTACACCTTC	CASSVNAGGVTAYTF
TRBJ2-3	NA	NA	TRBV28	TGTGCCAGCAGCGCCGGTCTTTTCACAGATACGCAGTATTTT	CASSAGLFTDTQYF
TRBJ1-6	once	NA	TRBV11-2	TGTGCCAGCAGCTTAACGGGGAGGGGGGATTCACCCCTCCACTTT	CASSLTGRGDSPLHF
TRBJ1-1	NA	NA	TRBV10-3	TGTGCCATTGGGCCCCCGGGGAAAGGCACTGAAGCTTTCTTT	CAIGPPGKGTEAFF
TRBJ1-1	NA	NA	TRBV28	TGTGCCAGCAGTGTGGCGGTTTGGAGGGAACCCATGAACACTGAAGCTTTCTTT	CASSVAVWREPMNTEAFF
TRBJ1-5	NA	TRBD1	TRBV27	TGTGCCAGCAGTACAGGGGGATATAGAGTCGATCAGCCCCAGCATTTT	CASSTGGYRVDQPQHF
TRBJ2-3	NA	NA	TRBV11-2	TGTGCCACCACCACAGGTGGAGATACGCAGTATTTT	CATTTGGDTQYF
TRBJ2-2	NA	NA	TRBV4-1	TGCACCAGCAGCCTCAATCGGGCAACCCGGGAGCTGTTTTTT	CTSSLNRATRELFF
TRBJ2-1	NA	TRBD2	TRBV5-6	TGTGCCAGCAGCCCACCTAGCGGGGGGCAACCGGGGTTCTTC	CASSPPSGGQPGFF
TRBJ2-2	NA	NA	TRBV7-9	TGTGCCAGCAGCTTAGACCACTTCACCGGGGAGCTGTTTTTT	CASSLDHFTGELFF
TRBJ2-7	NA	TRBD1	TRBV4-2	TGTGCCAGCAGCCAAGAGGGACAGGGGGCGCTGGAGCAGTACTTC	CASSQEGQGALEQYF
TRBJ2-3	NA	NA	TRBV30	TGTGCCTGGAGTGTAGGGACGGCGCTCCCGGGCGCAGATACGCAGTATTTT	CAWSVGTALPGADTQYF
TRBJ2-7	once	TRBD1	TRBV19	TGTGCCAGTGGACAGGGCTCCTACGAGCAGTACTTC	CASGQGSYEQYF
TRBJ2-3	NA	TRBD2	TRBV4-1	TGCGCCAGCAGCCCCTATAGCGGGAGAGGGGTAGATACGCAGTATTTT	CASSPYSGRGVDTQYF
TRBJ2-7	NA	TRBD1	TRBV7-8	TGTGCCAGCAGTCCTGACAGGGAAGGTCGCTACGAGCAGTACTTC	CASSPDREGRYEQYF
TRBJ1-2	NA	NA	TRBV4-1	TGCGCCAGCAGCCAAGTTGGGGTTTCGGGCTATGGCTACACCTTC	CASSQVGVSGYGYTF
TRBJ2-7	NA	NA	TRBV1	TGCACCAGCGAAAAATCGGGCGATGCGGGAGCCAACTCCTACGAGCAGTACTTC	CTSEKSGDAGANSYEQYF
TRBJ2-1	few	NA	TRBV25-1	TGTGCCAGCAGTGAATCCTGGCTAGCTTGGATAGAGCAGTTCTTC	CASSESWLAWIEQFF